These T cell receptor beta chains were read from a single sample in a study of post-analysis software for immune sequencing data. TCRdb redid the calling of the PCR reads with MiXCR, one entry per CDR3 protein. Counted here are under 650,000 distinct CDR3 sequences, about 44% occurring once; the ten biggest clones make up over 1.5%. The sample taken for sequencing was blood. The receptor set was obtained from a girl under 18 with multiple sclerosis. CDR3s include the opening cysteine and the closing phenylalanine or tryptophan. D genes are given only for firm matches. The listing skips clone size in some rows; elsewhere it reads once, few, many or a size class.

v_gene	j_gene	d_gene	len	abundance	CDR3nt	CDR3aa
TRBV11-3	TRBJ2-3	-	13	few	TGTGCCAGCAGCTTTCCCCCAGCAGTATCGCAGTATTTT	CASSFPPAVSQYF
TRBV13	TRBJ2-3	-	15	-	TGTGCCAGCAGCACTTGGGACACTCGCACAGATACGCAGTATTTT	CASSTWDTRTDTQYF
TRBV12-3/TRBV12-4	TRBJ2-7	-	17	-	TGTGCCAGCAGTTTAGGCTACAGCTTACCGAGCTCCTACGAGCAGTACTTC	CASSLGYSLPSSYEQYF
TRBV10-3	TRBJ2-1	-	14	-	TGTGCCATCAGAAACGGGAGCTCCTACAATGAGCAGTTCTTC	CAIRNGSSYNEQFF
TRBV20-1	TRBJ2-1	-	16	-	TGCAGTGCTAGATTCTCCCGTCGGGGCCCACCCAATGAGCAGTTCTTC	CSARFSRRGPPNEQFF
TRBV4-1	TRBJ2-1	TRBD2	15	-	TGCGCCAGCAGCCAGCACGGGAGGGCCGACAATGAGCAGTTCTTC	CASSQHGRADNEQFF
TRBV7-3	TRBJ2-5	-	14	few	TGTGCCAGCAGCTTAAGCAGGGCCGGGGAGACCCAGTACTTC	CASSLSRAGETQYF
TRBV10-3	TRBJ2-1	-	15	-	TGCGCCATCTCCCCCCAAGCTCTAGTCCCCGGTGAGCAGTTCTTC	CAISPQALVPGEQFF
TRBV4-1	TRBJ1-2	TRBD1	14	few	TGCGCCAGCAGCTCGGCCGGGACAGGGGAAGGCTACACCTTC	CASSSAGTGEGYTF
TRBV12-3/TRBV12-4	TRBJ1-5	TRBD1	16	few	TGTGCCAGCAGTCCCCCAGGACAGGGGGGCAATCAGCCCCAGCATTTT	CASSPPGQGGNQPQHF